This is a list of T cell receptor beta chains from one sample in a study of blood T cell repertoires in COVID-19. Profiled with immunoSEQ multiplex PCR; TCRdb holds only in-frame clones, not every one. The table records 75,000 to 90,000 clones, around 90% of them present only once. The sequenced sample consisted of peripheral blood. The receptors were gathered from a woman between 45 and 65 years old in a cohort sampled during active COVID-19. Both conserved end residues are part of each CDR3. A D gene is named only where the DNA matches it firmly. Only some rows state a clone size, as once, few, many or a class for expanded clones.

D	size	V	J	CDR3	DNA
NA	NA	TRBV7-2	TRBJ1-2	CASTQYGYTF	TGTGCCAGCACACAGTATGGCTACACCTTC
TRBD1	once	TRBV5-1	TRBJ2-1	CASSPSGGSSKNEQFF	TGCGCCAGCAGTCCGTCAGGGGGCTCCAGTAAGAATGAGCAGTTCTTC
NA	once	TRBV6-5	TRBJ1-1	CASAHPMNTEAFF	TGTGCCAGCGCGCACCCTATGAACACTGAAGCTTTCTTT
TRBD2	NA	TRBV11-2	TRBJ2-3	CASSLGVLAGVTDTQYF	TGTGCCAGCAGCTTAGGGGTGCTAGCGGGAGTAACAGATACGCAGTATTTT
NA	NA	TRBV29-1	TRBJ1-1	CSVEWGVGTEAFF	TGCAGCGTTGAGTGGGGGGTGGGAACTGAAGCTTTCTTT
TRBD2	NA	TRBV19	TRBJ2-2	CASSISIHRGRAGELFF	TGTGCCAGTAGTATATCTATCCATCGGGGGAGGGCCGGGGAGCTGTTTTTT
TRBD1	NA	TRBV25-1	TRBJ2-7	CASSEDREYF	TGTGCCAGCAGTGAAGACAGGGAGTACTTC
TRBD2	NA	TRBV7-3	TRBJ2-3	CASSLTGDYLWDTQYF	TGTGCCAGCAGCTTAACGGGGGACTACCTCTGGGATACGCAGTATTTT
TRBD1	NA	TRBV11-2	TRBJ1-5	CASSPGTGGIQPQHF	TGTGCCAGCAGCCCTGGGACAGGGGGGATTCAGCCCCAGCATTTT
NA	NA	TRBV6-5	TRBJ1-4	CASSGGANEKLFF	TGTGCCAGCAGCGGAGGGGCAAATGAAAAACTGTTTTTT
NA	NA	TRBV6-5	TRBJ2-5	CASSYEQAVGGETQYF	TGTGCCAGCAGTTACGAGCAAGCGGTCGGCGGGGAGACCCAGTACTTC
NA	NA	TRBV28	TRBJ2-3	CASTVDRVTDTQYF	TGTGCCAGCACGGTAGATAGAGTCACAGATACGCAGTATTTT
NA	once	TRBV5-8	TRBJ1-4	CASSKDSPNEKLFF	TGTGCCAGCAGCAAGGACAGCCCTAATGAAAAACTGTTTTTT
NA	NA	TRBV19	TRBJ2-2	CASNQGGHTGELFF	TGTGCCAGTAATCAGGGGGGCCACACCGGGGAGCTGTTTTTT
NA	NA	TRBV19	TRBJ1-1	CASRMYGSRGTEAFF	TGTGCCAGTAGGATGTACGGGAGTCGGGGCACTGAAGCTTTCTTT
TRBD1	NA	TRBV6-5	TRBJ2-7	CASKGDRGIYEQYF	TGTGCCAGCAAGGGGGACAGGGGCATCTACGAGCAGTACTTC
TRBD1	NA	TRBV18	TRBJ1-6	CASSRGTANSPLHF	TGTGCCAGCTCACGAGGGACAGCTAATTCACCCCTCCACTTT
NA	once	TRBV18	TRBJ1-1	CASSPLTGYTEAFF	TGTGCCAGCTCACCACTTACAGGATACACTGAAGCTTTCTTT
TRBD1	once	TRBV6-1	TRBJ1-1	CASSGRQGGMNTEAFF	TGTGCCAGCAGTGGGAGACAGGGTGGGATGAACACTGAAGCTTTCTTT
TRBD1	NA	TRBV30	TRBJ1-2	CAWSQTGHAGYTF	TGTGCCTGGAGCCAGACAGGGCATGCGGGCTACACCTTC
NA	NA	TRBV30	TRBJ1-6	CAWSVQVPYNSYNSPLHF	TGTGCCTGGAGTGTGCAGGTACCCTATAACTCCTATAATTCACCCCTCCACTTT
NA	NA	TRBV28	TRBJ1-2	CASSLAIVGGYTF	TGTGCCAGCAGTTTGGCGATTGTCGGGGGCTACACCTTC
NA	NA	TRBV11-2	TRBJ2-3	CASSVSPLRTDTQYF	TGTGCCAGCAGCGTTTCCCCCCTCCGCACAGATACGCAGTATTTT
NA	NA	TRBV27	TRBJ2-7	CASSLRASAGPYEQYF	TGTGCCAGCAGTTTACGGGCCTCTGCAGGGCCCTACGAGCAGTACTTC
TRBD2	NA	TRBV30	TRBJ2-1	CAWVPGLAANEQFF	TGTGCCTGGGTACCCGGACTAGCGGCCAATGAGCAGTTCTTC
TRBD2	NA	TRBV5-4	TRBJ2-2	CASSLKLAINTGELFF	TGTGCCAGCAGCTTAAAACTAGCGATCAACACCGGGGAGCTGTTTTTT
TRBD1	NA	TRBV27	TRBJ1-2	CASSFGTGGGYTF	TGTGCCAGCAGTTTCGGAACAGGGGGTGGCTACACCTTC
TRBD1	NA	TRBV27	TRBJ1-1	CASSPGTGKNEAFF	TGTGCCAGCAGCCCGGGGACAGGAAAAAATGAAGCTTTCTTT
NA	once	TRBV10-3	TRBJ1-5	CAISDRGGNQPQHF	TGTGCCATCAGTGACAGGGGTGGCAATCAGCCCCAGCATTTT
NA	NA	TRBV2	TRBJ2-2	CASSGLKGGEVGELFF	TGTGCCAGCAGTGGCCTTAAAGGGGGGGAGGTCGGGGAGCTGTTTTTT
TRBD1	NA	TRBV5-1	TRBJ1-1	CASSLLQGAHTEAFF	TGCGCCAGCAGCTTGTTGCAGGGGGCGCACACTGAAGCTTTCTTT
TRBD1	NA	TRBV7-6	TRBJ1-5	CASSLGRTGPQPQHF	TGTGCCAGCAGCTTAGGGCGGACAGGGCCCCAGCCCCAGCATTTT
NA	once	TRBV5-1	TRBJ2-3	CASSLAPVISTDTQYF	TGCGCCAGCAGCTTGGCGCCGGTCATTAGCACAGATACGCAGTATTTT
NA	NA	TRBV10-2	TRBJ1-2	CASTERGAGYGYTF	TGCGCCAGCACTGAGCGGGGGGCAGGCTATGGCTACACCTTC
TRBD2	NA	TRBV4-1	TRBJ2-1	CASSPTSGRGDEQFF	TGCGCCAGCAGCCCGACTAGCGGGAGAGGTGATGAGCAGTTCTTC
NA	NA	TRBV6-5	TRBJ2-1	CASSSRENEQFF	TGTGCCAGCAGTTCCCGAGAGAATGAGCAGTTCTTC
NA	NA	TRBV30	TRBJ2-1	CAWSLALEKFF	TGTGCCTGGAGTCTAGCACTTGAGAAGTTCTTC
TRBD2	NA	TRBV11-2	TRBJ2-1	CATSVPESGGYNEQFF	TGTGCCACCTCAGTTCCGGAGTCCGGGGGGTACAATGAGCAGTTCTTC
TRBD2	NA	TRBV27	TRBJ2-3	CASSGAGVTQYF	TGTGCCAGCAGTGGGGCGGGGGTTACGCAGTATTTT
NA	NA	TRBV7-9	TRBJ2-7	CASSRNPTGQGEQYF	TGTGCCAGCAGCCGAAACCCCACCGGGCAGGGCGAGCAGTACTTC
TRBD1	NA	TRBV6-4	TRBJ2-1	CASSTTGTGGDEQFF	TGTGCCAGCAGCACTACCGGGACAGGGGGCGATGAGCAGTTCTTC
NA	NA	TRBV6-5	TRBJ2-1	CASIIAYNEQFF	TGTGCCAGCATTATAGCTTACAATGAGCAGTTCTTC